This is a list of T cell receptor beta chains from one sample in a study of cytomegalovirus exposure and HLA in healthy donors. Some clones are missing from TCRdb's copy, which holds only in-frame ones; the method was immunoSEQ multiplex PCR. This table holds about 180,000 clones, around 80% found once. The source material was PBMCs. All receptors derive from a woman aged 25-40 years in good health and CMV-seronegative. CDR3s include the opening cysteine and the closing phenylalanine or tryptophan. The D gene is left open where the match is weak. Not all rows give a size; the values are once, few, many and, for expanded clones, a class.

V gene	J gene	D gene	clone size	CDR3 protein	CDR3 DNA
TRBV30	TRBJ2-5	.	.	CAWSVRGRAQYF	TGTGCCTGGAGTGTTAGGGGAAGGGCTCAGTACTTC
TRBV19	TRBJ1-1	.	.	CATKSGVLMNTEAFF	TGTGCCACTAAATCAGGGGTCCTCATGAACACTGAAGCTTTCTTT
TRBV15	TRBJ1-2	TRBD1	few	CATRGTVGYYGYTF	TGTGCCACCAGAGGGACAGTTGGCTACTATGGCTACACCTTC
TRBV5-1	TRBJ1-6	.	.	CASSSGHINNSPLHF	TGCGCCAGCAGCTCGGGACACATAAATAATTCACCCCTCCACTTT
TRBV19	TRBJ1-5	.	few	CAVRGGSRYSNQPQHF	TGTGCCGTGAGGGGAGGGAGCCGTTATAGCAATCAGCCCCAGCATTTT
TRBV9	TRBJ2-3	TRBD1	.	CASSVGQGADTQYF	TGTGCCAGCAGCGTAGGACAGGGGGCAGATACGCAGTATTTT
TRBV7-9	TRBJ2-7	TRBD1	.	CASSFQGESYEQYF	TGTGCCAGCAGCTTCCAGGGGGAATCCTACGAGCAGTACTTC
TRBV5-1	TRBJ2-3	.	.	CASSLLRSPVRPDTQYF	TGCGCCAGCAGCTTGTTGCGGTCCCCCGTCCGGCCAGATACGCAGTATTTT
TRBV19	TRBJ1-1	.	.	CASSSLTRTENTEAFF	TGTGCCAGTAGTTCACTGACCCGGACAGAGAACACTGAAGCTTTCTTT
TRBV6-5	TRBJ1-2	.	.	CASSYSISGGTGYTF	TGTGCCAGCAGTTACTCGATTTCGGGGGGTACAGGCTACACCTTC
TRBV6-5	TRBJ1-1	.	.	CASSHGGGTNTEAFF	TGTGCCAGCAGCCACGGGGGTGGAACGAACACTGAAGCTTTCTTT
TRBV6-5	TRBJ1-1	TRBD1	.	CASSDTGGRHAFF	TGTGCCAGCAGTGATACAGGGGGGAGGCATGCTTTCTTT
TRBV13	TRBJ2-3	TRBD2	.	CASSSGTSGGAYTQYF	TGTGCCAGCAGCTCTGGGACTAGCGGGGGGGCCTATACGCAGTATTTT
TRBV4-1	TRBJ1-2	.	.	CASSQDYRYYGYTF	TGCGCCAGCAGCCAAGATTACAGGTACTATGGCTACACCTTC
TRBV6-6	TRBJ1-5	.	.	CASSYSRVNQPQHF	TGTGCCAGCAGTTACTCCAGGGTCAATCAGCCCCAGCATTTT
TRBV4-3	TRBJ2-6	.	many	CASSQEEGSGANVLTF	TGCGCCAGCAGCCAAGAGGAGGGGTCTGGGGCCAACGTCCTGACTTTC
TRBV19	TRBJ2-3	TRBD1	.	CASSTPGGPFTDTQYF	TGTGCCAGTAGTACCCCAGGGGGCCCGTTTACAGATACGCAGTATTTT
TRBV6-5	TRBJ1-4	.	.	CASRGGAYSNEKLFF	TGTGCCAGCCGTGGAGGGGCCTACAGTAATGAAAAACTGTTTTTT
TRBV7-2	TRBJ1-1	TRBD1	.	CASSVSGTGAFEAFF	TGTGCCAGCAGCGTCTCCGGGACAGGGGCTTTTGAAGCTTTCTTT
TRBV5-1	TRBJ2-1	.	.	CASSRQLAGNEQFF	TGCGCCAGCAGTCGTCAGCTAGCTGGCAATGAGCAGTTCTTC
TRBV2	TRBJ2-3	.	.	CASSRTDFTDTQYF	TGTGCCAGCAGCAGGACAGATTTCACAGATACGCAGTATTTT
TRBV2	TRBJ1-5	.	.	CASEGASNQPQHF	TGTGCCAGCGAAGGGGCCTCCAATCAGCCCCAGCATTTT
TRBV6-5	TRBJ2-3	.	.	CASRAWDLVADTQYF	TGTGCCAGCAGGGCTTGGGACTTAGTGGCAGATACGCAGTATTTT
TRBV6-5	TRBJ1-1	.	.	CASSLRIMNTEAFF	TGTGCCAGCAGCCTCAGGATTATGAACACTGAAGCTTTCTTT
TRBV4-2	TRBJ2-7	TRBD2	.	CASSQDTSGVYEQYF	TGTGCCAGCAGCCAAGACACTAGCGGGGTGTACGAGCAGTACTTC
TRBV2	TRBJ1-1	TRBD1	.	CASTDGQGMIFGLYTEAFF	TGTGCCAGCACGGATGGACAGGGAATGATTTTTGGCTTGTACACTGAAGCTTTCTTT
TRBV14	TRBJ1-5	.	.	CASSQGGGNQPQHF	TGTGCCAGCAGCCAAGGGGGAGGCAATCAGCCCCAGCATTTT
TRBV4-1	TRBJ2-1	TRBD2	.	CASSQDGIAGEQFF	TGCGCCAGCAGCCAAGATGGGATAGCGGGGGAGCAGTTCTTC
TRBV9	TRBJ1-1	TRBD1	.	CASSADLGTGETEAFF	TGTGCCAGCAGCGCGGACTTGGGGACAGGGGAAACTGAAGCTTTCTTT
TRBV6-5	TRBJ2-7	TRBD2	.	CASCAGGRTYEQYF	TGTGCCAGCTGTGCGGGGGGTAGAACCTACGAGCAGTACTTC
TRBV19	TRBJ1-1	TRBD1	.	CASSMRTGLSTEAFF	TGTGCCAGTAGTATGAGGACAGGGCTCTCCACTGAAGCTTTCTTT
TRBV18	TRBJ1-1	TRBD1	.	CASSPRDSLNTEAFF	TGTGCCAGCTCACCACGGGACAGCCTGAACACTGAAGCTTTCTTT
TRBV30	TRBJ2-3	TRBD2	.	CAWSGSGGPDTQYF	TGTGCCTGGAGTGGGTCGGGGGGGCCAGATACGCAGTATTTT
TRBV15	TRBJ2-3	TRBD1	.	CATSRDRGTGLDTQYF	TGTGCCACCAGCAGAGATCGGGGGACAGGGTTAGATACGCAGTATTTT
TRBV4-1	TRBJ1-6	.	.	CASSQEPGVSPLHF	TGCGCCAGCAGCCAGGAACCAGGGGTCTCACCCCTCCACTTT
TRBV29-1	TRBJ2-1	.	.	CSVDVNRVPYNEQFF	TGCAGCGTTGACGTGAACAGGGTACCTTACAATGAGCAGTTCTTC